Listed here are 30 T cell receptor beta chains from one sample, sequenced in a study of Graves' ophthalmopathy and Graves' hyperthyroidism. Researchers took RNA transcripts and amplified TCR beta CDR3 regions from them. Following a first-round RT-PCR that used HTBI primers, a second-round multiplex PCR was carried out. TCRdb independently ran MiXCR on the multiplex PCR reads; one entry per CDR3 protein. The sample consists of 40,000 to 50,000 distinct CDR3 sequences, 50% of them appearing once. Sequenced sample: peripheral blood. Receptors originate from an adult man with Graves' ophthalmopathy.

This rearrangement joins TRBV7-6 to TRBJ2-1; 12 nucleotides agree with TRBD2. The length of the CDR3 is 16 residues. Germline CDR1 reads SGHVS; CDR2 reads FNYEAQ. J lost 7 bases, V lost 5 bases, and 9 bases had no gene match. This CDR3 is CASSPTTSGSLNEQFF. CDR3 sequence (DNA): TGTGCCAGCAGCCCCACGACTAGCGGGAGTCTAAATGAGCAGTTCTTC.

This chain connects TRBV15 to TRBJ1-3; 7 bases fit TRBD1. The CDR3 loop spans 14 amino acids. The trim removed 5 bases at V and 7 bases at J, leaving 8 bases unmatched. Per germline, CDR1 LNHNV and CDR2 YYDKDF (reference sequence). CDR3 DNA sequence: TGTGCCACCAGCGAGCACAGGGGCTTCAACACCATATATTTT. Amino acid sequence: CATSEHRGFNTIYF.

This clonotype was observed many times. The chain is built from TRBV6-6 and TRBJ1-2; 7 positions match TRBD1. V gave up 2 bases and J gave up 5 bases; unmatched junction bases: 11. The CDR3 sequence is 16 residues long. From germline, CDR1 is MNHNY and CDR2 SVGAGI (reference sequence). DNA of the CDR3: TGTGCCAGCAGTTACCCGAGACAGGGATCTACATATGGCTACACCTTC. This sequence encodes CASSYPRQGSTYGYTF.

The table lists this clonotype with a few counts. V gene TRBV2 combines with J gene TRBJ2-7; D not resolved. There are 12 residues in the CDR3. V lost 2 bases and J 6 bases, leaving 8 bases between the germline ends. Germline loops: CDR1 SNHLY, CDR2 FYNNEI. The CDR3 here is CASSELSSEQYF. The CDR3 DNA is TGTGCCAGCAGTGAATTGAGCTCCGAGCAGTACTTC.

This clonotype was seen many times. This sequence joins TRBV6-1 and TRBJ2-7, with 7 positions matching TRBD1. The CDR3 extends over 13 amino acids. Germline CDR1 reads MNHNS; CDR2 reads SASEGT. The CDR3, as DNA: TGTACCTGTGCTGACAGGGCGCCCTACGAGCAGTACTTC. Translated: CTCADRAPYEQYF.

V usage is TRBV5-6 and J usage is TRBJ1-4, with D unclear. With 0 bases removed from V and 14 bases from J, the gap between germline ends came to 2 bases. The germline gives CDR1 SGHDT, CDR2 YYEEEE. This CDR3 contains 9 residues. The CDR3: CASSLGLFF. The CDR3, as DNA: TGTGCCAGCAGCTTGGGTCTGTTTTTT.

CDR3 DNA: TGTGCCAGCAGCCCTGACAGGGCTGGAAACACCATATATTTT. Translation: CASSPDRAGNTIYF. V gene TRBV2 combines with J gene TRBJ1-3; 7 bases are a match to TRBD1. With V trimmed by 6 bases and J by 2 bases, 4 bases remained unmatched. CDR3 length: 14 amino acids. CDR1 is SNHLY and CDR2 is FYNNEI in the germline V gene.

In its sample, this clonotype was seen many times. The chain has TRBV20-1 and TRBJ2-5, with 8 positions matching TRBD2. V dropped 7 bases and J dropped 5; count of bases not matched to a gene: 6. The CDR3 totals 12 residues. CDR1 is DFQATT and CDR2 is SNEGSKA in the germline V gene (reference sequence). CDR3: CSVPGGGETQYF. CDR3 bases: TGCAGTGTTCCGGGGGGGGGGGAGACCCAGTACTTC.

The chain is built from TRBV12-3 or TRBV12-4 and TRBJ1-3; D call uncertain. The CDR3 is 11 residues long. V was trimmed by 6 bases and J by 8 bases, leaving 8 bases between them. The CDR3 bases are TGTGCCAGCAGGATACCGGACACCATATATTTT. Amino acid sequence: CASRIPDTIYF.

This clonotype was detected ten times or more. The rearrangement links TRBV5-1 to TRBJ2-1, with 10 bases matching TRBD1. The V and J ends lost 2 bases and 10 bases, in that order; junction bases with no gene match: 6. Germline values: CDR1 SGHRS, CDR2 YFSETQ. CDR3 length: 14 amino acids. The CDR3 spells CASSFRQGAWEQFF. The CDR3 DNA follows: TGCGCCAGCAGCTTCAGACAGGGGGCATGGGAGCAGTTCTTC.

This sequence joins TRBV20-1 and TRBJ2-3; TRBD2 is a possible D gene (5 bases). V was cut by 6 bases and J by 5 bases, with 12 bases left in between. The CDR3 has 12 amino acids. Germline V gives CDR1 DFQATT, CDR2 SNEGSKA (reference sequence). This chain's CDR3 is CSATPEGDTQYF. As DNA, the CDR3 is TGCAGTGCGACGCCCGAGGGAGATACGCAGTATTTT.

This chain connects TRBV4-2 to TRBJ2-3, with no clear D. V lost 6 bases and J 5 bases, leaving 9 bases between the germline ends. Germline loops: CDR1 LGHNA, CDR2 YNFKEQ. The CDR3 runs to 12 residues. DNA for the CDR3: TGTGCCAGCAGTCCCAATCGAGATACGCAGTATTTT. Translation gives CASSPNRDTQYF.

This clonotype was picked up a small number of times. CDR3 region: CASTLGRPTYEQYF. The DNA of the CDR3 is TGTGCCAGCACCCTCGGCCGGCCTACCTACGAGCAGTACTTC. The rearrangement uses TRBV7-2 and TRBJ2-7; D is uncertain. The CDR3 runs 14 residues. Germline CDR1 reads SGHTA; CDR2 reads FQGNSA. The V end was cut by 7 bases, the J end by 2 bases, with 15 bases between.

This clonotype was counted a few times. This sequence may be a read error, since a much larger clone differs from it by one base. The V call is TRBV5-1, the J call TRBJ2-6, with D perhaps TRBD1 or TRBD2 (5 bases each). Germline lookup yields CDR1 SGHRS and CDR2 YFSETQ. The CDR3 runs 16 residues. CDR3 amino acids: CASSPNIGAGSNVLTF. The CDR3 DNA is TGCGCCAGCAGCCCCAATATCGGGGCTGGGTCCAACGTCCTGACTTTC.

This clonotype came up many times. The V call is TRBV7-8, the J call TRBJ2-5, with a weak D call TRBD2 (5 bases). CDR1 and CDR2 from the germline V gene are SGHVS and FQNEAQ. The V and J ends lost 2 bases and 4 bases respectively, with 8 bases between them. The CDR3 consists of 13 residues. The CDR3 nucleotides read TGTGCCAGCAGCTTAAATCGGGGAGAGACCCAGTACTTC. The encoded protein is CASSLNRGETQYF.

This clonotype came up many times. The chain employs TRBV6-1 and TRBJ2-1; 7 bases map to TRBD2. The V gene end was trimmed by 7 bases and the J gene end by 9 bases; junction bases not matched to a gene: 9. CDR1 is MNHNS, CDR2 SASEGT, per germline. The CDR3 extends over 13 amino acids. CDR3 DNA sequence: TGTGCCAGCACTACCGGGGAGGGGAGTGAGCAGTTCTTC. This gives the protein CASTTGEGSEQFF.

This chain uses TRBV5-4 with TRBJ1-4; TRBD1 aligns across 8 bases. The CDR3 has 14 residues. Germline V gene lookup returns CDR1 SGHNT and CDR2 YYREEE (reference sequence). Unmatched junction bases numbered 6, after V lost 4 bases and J lost 7 bases. CDR3 nucleotide sequence: TGTGCCAGCAGCCCCCCCGGGACAGGTGAAAAACTGTTTTTT. It translates to CASSPPGTGEKLFF. The complete variable domain, with remaining parts taken from reference TRBV5-4 and TRBJ1-4, reads ETGVTQSPTHLIKTRGQQVTLRCSSQSGHNTVSWYQQALGQGPQFIFQYYREEENGRGNFPPRFSGLQFPNYSSELNVNALELDDSALYLCASSPPGTGEKLFFGSGTQLSVL.

J is TRBJ2-7 and V is TRBV7-2, with D hard to call. Germline V lookup: CDR1 SGHTA, CDR2 FQGNSA. The ends were cut back, 3 bases at V and 0 bases at J, with 9 bases in the middle. The CDR3 has 14 amino acids. The CDR3 bases are TGTGCCAGCAGCTTCGACTCTGCCTCCTACGAGCAGTACTTC. Translation: CASSFDSASYEQYF. The full variable domain, with the rest looked up from reference TRBV7-2 and TRBJ2-7, is GAGVSQSPSNKVTEKGKDVELRCDPISGHTALYWYRQSLGQGLEFLIYFQGNSAPDKSGLPSDRFSAERTGGSVSTLTIQRTQQEDSAVYLCASSFDSASYEQYFGPGTRLTVT.

V is TRBV20-1 and J is TRBJ1-1; the D is unclear. The CDR3 extends over 9 amino acids. CDR1 and CDR2 from the germline V gene are DFQATT and SNEGSKA (reference sequence). Trimming removed 3 bases at V and 8 bases at J, with 4 bases between. The CDR3 DNA is TGCAGTGCTAGGGTCGAAGCTTTCTTT. Translating it yields CSARVEAFF.

This chain uses TRBV10-3 with TRBJ1-1; D remains ambiguous. The germline V and J ends were trimmed by 0 bases and 1 base, with 9 bases remaining between them. CDR3 length equals 15 residues. Per germline, CDR1 ENHRY and CDR2 SYGVKD. For the CDR3, the DNA is TGTGCCATCAGTGAGTCTGACGGGCGGAACACTGAAGCTTTCTTT. Translated: CAISESDGRNTEAFF.

This clonotype was found many times. The chain has TRBV6-1 and TRBJ2-5; 8 bases line up with TRBD1. Germline V CDR1 and CDR2: MNHNS, SASEGT. This CDR3 has 15 residues. The J segment lost 4 bases and the V segment lost 4 bases, leaving 8 bases of the junction unmatched. CDR3 sequence reads: CASSGWTGLGETQYF. The CDR3, as DNA: TGTGCCAGCAGTGGATGGACAGGGTTAGGAGAGACCCAGTACTTC.

The chain employs TRBV7-2 and TRBJ2-7; TRBD1 is a possible D gene (5 bases). The V gene lost 5 bases and the J gene lost 3 bases, with 17 bases spanning the gap. This CDR3 is 15 amino acids long. The germline gives CDR1 SGHTA, CDR2 FQGNSA. As DNA, the CDR3 is TGTGCCAGCAGCCAAGAACAGGTTGGCTACTACGAGCAGTACTTC. Amino acids: CASSQEQVGYYEQYF.

The rearrangement joins TRBV20-1 to TRBJ1-2; D remains ambiguous. Germline V gene lookup returns CDR1 DFQATT and CDR2 SNEGSKA (reference sequence). The CDR3 sequence is 12 residues long. Deletions cut 8 bases from V and 1 base from J, with 11 bases between. The CDR3, as DNA: TGCAGTCTAGGTTGGCTTAACTATGGCTACACCTTC. Encoded protein: CSLGWLNYGYTF.

The V call is TRBV5-1, the J call TRBJ2-1; 10 positions agree with TRBD2. In germline, CDR1 is SGHRS, CDR2 YFSETQ. The trim removed 1 base at V and 6 bases at J, leaving 4 bases unmatched. This CDR3 has 15 amino acids. CDR3 sequence: CASSLKLAGSNEQFF. The CDR3 nucleotides read TGCGCCAGCAGCTTGAAACTAGCGGGGAGCAATGAGCAGTTCTTC.

Ten or more counts support this clonotype. One end of the junction is discordant with germline, which a read error may explain. The chain is built from TRBV9 and TRBJ2-3; 10 nucleotides line up with TRBD2. Per germline, CDR1 SGDLS and CDR2 YYNGEE. The CDR3 contains 16 residues. CDR3 coding DNA: TGTGTCAGCAGCCCCCCCTATAGCGGGGGGCCAGATACGCAGTATTTT. It codes for CVSSPPYSGGPDTQYF.

This chain links TRBV7-3 with TRBJ1-6; D remains unclear. Trimming took off 1 base at V and 10 bases at J, with 11 bases between the two ends. The germline V gene has CDR1 SGHTA and CDR2 FQGTGA. This CDR3 contains 14 residues. The CDR3 loop is CASSLNGRTSPLHF. CDR3 bases: TGTGCCAGCAGCTTAAATGGGCGGACCTCACCCCTCCACTTT. Full variable domain (outside the CDR3, taken from reference TRBV7-3 and TRBJ1-6): GAGVSQTPSNKVTEKGKYVELRCDPISGHTALYWYRQSLGQGPEFLIYFQGTGAADDSGLPNDRFFAVRPEGSVSTLKIQRTERGDSAVYLCASSLNGRTSPLHFGNGTRLTVT.

V usage is TRBV27 and J usage is TRBJ2-2, with D hard to call. Germline V gene data show CDR1 as MNHEY and CDR2 as SMNVEV (reference sequence). The CDR3 has 12 amino acids. V lost 3 bases, J lost 2 bases, and 1 base lay in between. The CDR3 sequence is CASSFNTGELFF. CDR3 nucleotide sequence: TGTGCCAGCAGTTTTAACACCGGGGAGCTGTTTTTT.

The chain recombines TRBV7-6 with TRBJ1-2; 12 nucleotides match TRBD1. The junction had 15 bases not matched to a gene; V was cut back by 5 bases and J by 8 bases. Germline V gene sequence: CDR1 SGHVS, CDR2 FNYEAQ. The CDR3 covers 17 residues. The CDR3 bases are TGTGCCAGCAGCCGACAATACCGGGACAGGGGGCATCGAGGCTACACCTTC. It specifies CASSRQYRDRGHRGYTF.

Note on this clonotype: The conserved phenylalanine or tryptophan is not found at the CDR3 terminus, so this likely reflects a read error. The V call is TRBV6-6, the J call TRBJ2-2; 9 bases are shared with TRBD2. This CDR3 is built from 19 residues. Germline CDR1 and CDR2: MNHNY and SVGAGI (reference sequence). V lost 7 bases, J lost 0 bases, and 15 bases stayed unmatched. The CDR3 DNA reads as TGTGCCAGCAACCCGGAGGGGAGCTTAGCGGGAGCGAACACCGGGGAGCTGTTTCTT. Its translation is CASNPEGSLAGANTGELFL.

This clonotype was seen at least ten times. This chain uses TRBV20-1 with TRBJ2-2, with D possibly matching TRBD2 (6 bases). Between the trimmed V and J ends, which lost 0 bases and 7 bases, there was a span of 15 bases. Germline CDR1 and CDR2: DFQATT and SNEGSKA (reference sequence). The CDR3 has 15 residues. CDR3 nucleotides: TGCAGTGCTAGAGATTTGGGCAGGGAGGACGGGGAGCTGTTTTTT. As protein: CSARDLGREDGELFF.